Presented here are 3 T cell receptor beta chains from one specimen sequenced in a study of T-cell reconstitution after alpha-beta-depleted transplantation in children. The authors prepared the TCRbeta library with unique molecular identifiers. One entry per CDR3 protein, called by TCRdb with MiXCR from the PCR reads. This repertoire shows almost 250,000 distinct CDR3 sequences, 25% found once; its top ten account for more than 2%. The sample was PBMCs, taken before TCRalphabeta/CD19-depleted stem cell transplant. Receptor source: a girl aged 2-15 years with Fanconi anemia, due to receive a stem cell transplant.

This clonotype was observed a handful of times. This rearrangement joins TRBV29-1 to TRBJ2-7, with D possibly TRBD2 on 5 matching bases. V was clipped by 4 bases and J by 2 bases, with 30 bases between them. CDR1 is SQVTM and CDR2 is ANQGSEA in the germline V gene. The CDR3 has 19 amino acids. Here the CDR3 reads CSVAFMTGSLSFGAYEQYF. In DNA form, the CDR3 reads TGCAGCGTTGCCTTCATGACGGGGTCCCTAAGCTTCGGTGCCTACGAGCAGTACTTC.

This sequence joins TRBV11-3 and TRBJ1-5, with a tentative D call TRBD1 (6 bases). Germline CDR1 and CDR2: SGHNT and YENEEA. This CDR3 has 17 residues. V was trimmed by 1 base and J by 3 bases, leaving 16 bases between them. The CDR3 spells CASSLGWAGATNQPQHF. The CDR3 nucleotides read TGTGCCAGCAGCTTAGGGTGGGCAGGGGCCACCAATCAGCCCCAGCATTTT. The complete variable domain, with remaining parts taken from reference TRBV11-3 and TRBJ1-5, reads EAGVVQSPRYKIIEKKQPVAFWCNPISGHNTLYWYLQNLGQGPELLIRYENEEAVDDSQLPKDRFSAERLKGVDSTLKIQPAELGDSAVYLCASSLGWAGATNQPQHFGDGTRLSIL.

In its sample, this clonotype was seen many times. The gene calls are TRBV12-3 or TRBV12-4 and TRBJ2-1, with D tentatively TRBD2 (6 bases). CDR3 length equals 14 residues. The V and J ends lost 2 bases and 3 bases respectively, with 8 bases between them. CDR3 amino acids: CASSLSGLYNEQFF. As DNA, the CDR3 is TGTGCCAGCAGTTTATCGGGACTCTACAATGAGCAGTTCTTC.